This T cell receptor beta chain comes out of a study of OX40 agonist ivuxolimab in advanced cancers. Study in general: A mean age of around 60 years, range roughly 20 to 85, was recorded, and approximately 85% were male. Study outcomes and limitations: CD4+ and CD8+ T cells in blood underwent clonal expansion by week 6 at 0.1 to 3.0 mg/kg. Averaging showed that CD8+ T cells had more expanded clones than CD4+ did.

This CDR3 has 14 amino acids. V lost 1 base and J 2 bases, leaving 9 bases between the germline ends. Per the germline V gene, CDR1 is GTSNPN and CDR2 is SVGIG (reference sequence). Measured with immunoSEQ multiplex PCR; TCRdb has only the in-frame clones, and not every one. The table shows fewer than 45,000 clones, with 65% to 85% occurring only once. Individuals having autoimmune disease history or systemic immunosuppression were not enrolled. A remark on this clone: Its target is not known.

The sample here was CD4+ or CD8+ T cells sorted from blood, taken in a trial of the OX40 agonist ivuxolimab. The receptor comes from an adult with an advanced solid tumor such as melanoma, head and neck, liver or kidney cancer. The V gene is TRBV30, the J gene TRBJ2-1; tentative D call: TRBD2 (5 bases). The CDR3 nucleotides read TGTGCCTGGAGTGAAGGACTCGCCTACAATGAGCAGTTCTTC. Translation gives CAWSEGLAYNEQFF.